Listed below are T cell receptor beta chains from one sample, sequenced in a study of cytomegalovirus exposure and HLA in healthy donors. The table came from immunoSEQ multiplex PCR; TCRdb's copy has only in-frame clones and leaves some out. The sample consists of nearly 200,000 clones, roughly 77% of them appearing once. Input material: PBMCs. The receptors derive from a male donor in good health and CMV-seropositive. The CDR3 runs from the conserved cysteine through the conserved F or W. The D gene is left open where the match is weak. Where a row states a size, it is once, few, many or the class of an expanded clone; other rows omit it.

j_call: TRBJ2-2; cdr3_length: 14; d_call: TRBD2; clone_size: once; v_call: TRBV28; cdr3_aa: CAALSGGNTGELFF; cdr3_nt: TGTGCCGCACTCAGCGGGGGGAACACCGGGGAGCTGTTTTTT
j_call: TRBJ1-4; cdr3_length: 15; d_call: TRBD1; clone_size: NA; v_call: TRBV15; cdr3_aa: CATSRGTGGNEKLFF; cdr3_nt: TGTGCCACCAGCAGAGGGACAGGAGGAAATGAAAAACTGTTTTTT
j_call: TRBJ2-7; cdr3_length: 13; d_call: TRBD2; clone_size: NA; v_call: TRBV6-5; cdr3_aa: CASGGGASYEQYF; cdr3_nt: TGTGCCAGCGGGGGAGGGGCGTCCTACGAGCAGTACTTC
j_call: TRBJ2-7; cdr3_length: 14; d_call: TRBD2; clone_size: NA; v_call: TRBV29-1; cdr3_aa: CSVEGASGSYEQYF; cdr3_nt: TGCAGCGTTGAAGGGGCTAGCGGCTCCTACGAGCAGTACTTC
j_call: TRBJ2-1; cdr3_length: 16; d_call: TRBD2; clone_size: NA; v_call: TRBV5-4; cdr3_aa: CASSNVAGLRANEQFF; cdr3_nt: TGTGCCAGCAGCAACGTAGCGGGCCTACGCGCGAATGAGCAGTTCTTC
j_call: TRBJ2-5; cdr3_length: 13; d_call: TRBD1; clone_size: NA; v_call: TRBV6-5; cdr3_aa: CASRGQGEETQYF; cdr3_nt: TGTGCCAGCAGGGGACAGGGGGAAGAGACCCAGTACTTC
j_call: TRBJ2-2; cdr3_length: 12; d_call: NA; clone_size: NA; v_call: TRBV10-3; cdr3_aa: CAIRSGAGELFF; cdr3_nt: TGTGCCATCAGATCGGGTGCCGGGGAGCTGTTTTTT
j_call: TRBJ2-2; cdr3_length: 19; d_call: TRBD2; clone_size: few; v_call: TRBV9; cdr3_aa: CASSVFEVAGGIPTGELFF; cdr3_nt: TGTGCCAGCAGCGTATTCGAAGTAGCGGGAGGGATACCCACCGGGGAGCTGTTTTTT
j_call: TRBJ2-3; cdr3_length: 13; d_call: NA; clone_size: NA; v_call: TRBV7-3; cdr3_aa: CASSAGLGITQYF; cdr3_nt: TGTGCCAGCAGCGCCGGACTCGGGATTACGCAGTATTTT
j_call: TRBJ1-1; cdr3_length: 14; d_call: NA; clone_size: NA; v_call: TRBV6-6; cdr3_aa: CASSLPGQQREAFF; cdr3_nt: TGTGCCAGCAGTTTGCCAGGACAACAACGTGAAGCTTTCTTT
j_call: TRBJ1-2; cdr3_length: 14; d_call: TRBD1; clone_size: NA; v_call: TRBV7-2; cdr3_aa: CASSRDRGNYGYTF; cdr3_nt: TGTGCCAGCAGCCGGGACAGGGGGAACTATGGCTACACCTTC
j_call: TRBJ2-7; cdr3_length: 15; d_call: NA; clone_size: NA; v_call: TRBV7-9; cdr3_aa: CASSLEVGGSYEQYF; cdr3_nt: TGTGCCAGCAGCTTAGAGGTCGGAGGCTCCTACGAGCAGTACTTC
j_call: TRBJ2-3; cdr3_length: 18; d_call: TRBD2; clone_size: NA; v_call: TRBV5-8; cdr3_aa: CASSLGARLAGDADTQYF; cdr3_nt: TGTGCCAGCAGCTTGGGGGCTCGACTAGCGGGCGACGCAGATACGCAGTATTTT
j_call: TRBJ2-7; cdr3_length: 13; d_call: NA; clone_size: NA; v_call: TRBV5-4; cdr3_aa: CASSLTASYEQYF; cdr3_nt: TGTGCCAGCAGCTTGACAGCTTCCTACGAGCAGTACTTC
j_call: TRBJ2-2; cdr3_length: 16; d_call: NA; clone_size: NA; v_call: TRBV5-5; cdr3_aa: CASSFTFYLNTGELFF; cdr3_nt: TGTGCCAGCAGCTTCACTTTCTACTTGAACACCGGGGAGCTGTTTTTT
j_call: TRBJ2-7; cdr3_length: 15; d_call: NA; clone_size: NA; v_call: TRBV9; cdr3_aa: CASSVAPQGTYEQYF; cdr3_nt: TGTGCCAGCAGCGTGGCCCCTCAGGGGACCTACGAGCAGTACTTC
j_call: TRBJ2-7; cdr3_length: 17; d_call: NA; clone_size: once; v_call: TRBV4-1; cdr3_aa: CASSQLDLGTNSYEQYF; cdr3_nt: TGCGCCAGCAGCCAATTAGATTTGGGGACAAACTCCTACGAGCAGTACTTC
j_call: TRBJ2-2; cdr3_length: 15; d_call: NA; clone_size: NA; v_call: TRBV19; cdr3_aa: CASSLAGRVTGELFF; cdr3_nt: TGTGCCAGTAGTCTTGCGGGTCGTGTCACCGGGGAGCTGTTTTTT
j_call: TRBJ2-2; cdr3_length: 15; d_call: NA; clone_size: NA; v_call: TRBV2; cdr3_aa: CASSEFHRSTGELFF; cdr3_nt: TGTGCCAGCAGTGAATTCCACAGGAGCACCGGGGAGCTGTTTTTT
j_call: TRBJ2-4; cdr3_length: 16; d_call: TRBD2; clone_size: NA; v_call: TRBV4-1; cdr3_aa: CASSQDSSGDKNIQYF; cdr3_nt: TGCGCCAGCAGCCAAGATTCAAGCGGGGATAAAAACATTCAGTACTTC
j_call: TRBJ1-6; cdr3_length: 15; d_call: NA; clone_size: NA; v_call: TRBV6-5; cdr3_aa: CASMTAKGANSPLHF; cdr3_nt: TGTGCCAGCATGACAGCCAAAGGGGCGAATTCACCCCTCCACTTT
j_call: TRBJ2-3; cdr3_length: 15; d_call: TRBD1; clone_size: NA; v_call: TRBV5-8; cdr3_aa: CASSLGTGRTDTQYF; cdr3_nt: TGTGCCAGCAGCCTCGGGACAGGGCGGACAGATACGCAGTATTTT
j_call: TRBJ2-7; cdr3_length: 16; d_call: TRBD1; clone_size: NA; v_call: TRBV5-5; cdr3_aa: CASSLVVWTGGGEQYF; cdr3_nt: TGTGCCAGCAGCTTGGTTGTCTGGACAGGGGGCGGGGAGCAGTACTTC
j_call: TRBJ2-3; cdr3_length: 17; d_call: NA; clone_size: once; v_call: TRBV15; cdr3_aa: CATRGDRLESSTDTQYF; cdr3_nt: TGTGCCACCCGTGGAGACAGATTGGAATCAAGCACAGATACGCAGTATTTT
j_call: TRBJ2-7; cdr3_length: 13; d_call: NA; clone_size: NA; v_call: TRBV27; cdr3_aa: CASSTRQTREQYF; cdr3_nt: TGTGCCAGCAGTACCCGACAGACCCGCGAGCAGTACTTC
j_call: TRBJ1-5; cdr3_length: 18; d_call: TRBD1; clone_size: NA; v_call: TRBV19; cdr3_aa: CASSITRQGRAANQPQHF; cdr3_nt: TGTGCCAGTAGTATCACCAGACAGGGCCGGGCGGCTAATCAGCCCCAGCATTTT
j_call: TRBJ1-5; cdr3_length: 13; d_call: NA; clone_size: NA; v_call: TRBV18; cdr3_aa: CASSPARDQPQHF; cdr3_nt: TGTGCCAGCTCTCCCGCCCGAGATCAGCCCCAGCATTTT
j_call: TRBJ2-7; cdr3_length: 14; d_call: NA; clone_size: NA; v_call: TRBV4-3; cdr3_aa: CASSRSRTAYEQYF; cdr3_nt: TGCGCCAGCAGCCGCTCCAGGACAGCCTACGAGCAGTACTTC
j_call: TRBJ2-7; cdr3_length: 15; d_call: NA; clone_size: NA; v_call: TRBV7-3; cdr3_aa: CASSLGGGGSYEQYF; cdr3_nt: TGTGCCAGCAGCTTAGGGGGAGGGGGTTCCTACGAGCAGTACTTC
j_call: TRBJ1-1; cdr3_length: 10; d_call: NA; clone_size: NA; v_call: TRBV6-6; cdr3_aa: CASRQGPAFF; cdr3_nt: TGTGCCAGCAGACAGGGTCCAGCTTTCTTT
j_call: TRBJ2-2; cdr3_length: 15; d_call: NA; clone_size: NA; v_call: TRBV5-4; cdr3_aa: CASSLQGGFTGELFF; cdr3_nt: TGTGCCAGCAGCTTACAGGGGGGGTTCACCGGGGAGCTGTTTTTT
j_call: TRBJ1-6; cdr3_length: 15; d_call: NA; clone_size: few; v_call: TRBV6-6; cdr3_aa: CASTILGGDNSPLHF; cdr3_nt: TGTGCCAGCACGATCTTGGGGGGGGATAATTCACCCCTCCACTTT
j_call: TRBJ1-3; cdr3_length: 15; d_call: NA; clone_size: NA; v_call: TRBV4-2; cdr3_aa: CASSLGQEAGNTIYF; cdr3_nt: TGTGCCAGCAGCCTAGGACAAGAAGCTGGAAACACCATATATTTT
j_call: TRBJ1-2; cdr3_length: 14; d_call: TRBD1; clone_size: NA; v_call: TRBV5-1; cdr3_aa: CASSLEGPGTGPTF; cdr3_nt: TGCGCCAGCAGCTTGGAGGGCCCCGGGACAGGACCGACCTTC
j_call: TRBJ1-4; cdr3_length: 13; d_call: NA; clone_size: NA; v_call: TRBV5-1; cdr3_aa: CASAGGPGEKLFF; cdr3_nt: TGCGCCAGCGCTGGGGGCCCCGGGGAAAAACTGTTTTTT
j_call: TRBJ1-1; cdr3_length: 15; d_call: NA; clone_size: NA; v_call: TRBV4-1; cdr3_aa: CASSLTTGRQTEAFF; cdr3_nt: TGCGCCAGCAGCCTTACAACAGGTCGCCAAACTGAAGCTTTCTTT
j_call: TRBJ2-7; cdr3_length: 13; d_call: TRBD2; clone_size: NA; v_call: TRBV29-1; cdr3_aa: CSVLSGTTYEQYF; cdr3_nt: TGCAGCGTTCTTAGCGGGACTACCTACGAGCAGTACTTC
j_call: TRBJ1-1; cdr3_length: 13; d_call: NA; clone_size: NA; v_call: TRBV6-5; cdr3_aa: CASSYYAVSEAFF; cdr3_nt: TGTGCCAGCAGTTACTATGCAGTGTCTGAAGCTTTCTTT
j_call: TRBJ2-7; cdr3_length: 12; d_call: NA; clone_size: once; v_call: TRBV7-6; cdr3_aa: CASRGDTYEQYF; cdr3_nt: TGTGCCAGCAGGGGCGATACCTACGAGCAGTACTTC
j_call: TRBJ2-3; cdr3_length: 18; d_call: TRBD2; clone_size: once; v_call: TRBV9; cdr3_aa: CASSVGALSGRRADTQYF; cdr3_nt: TGTGCCAGCAGCGTCGGAGCTTTAAGCGGGAGGAGGGCGGATACGCAGTATTTT
j_call: TRBJ1-2; cdr3_length: 14; d_call: NA; clone_size: few; v_call: TRBV28; cdr3_aa: CASSLKRGNYGYTF; cdr3_nt: TGTGCCAGCAGTTTAAAGCGGGGGAACTATGGCTACACCTTC
j_call: TRBJ2-3; cdr3_length: 17; d_call: NA; clone_size: NA; v_call: TRBV4-1; cdr3_aa: CASSQDDGLPVTDTQYF; cdr3_nt: TGCGCCAGCAGCCAAGATGATGGGCTCCCTGTCACAGATACGCAGTATTTT
j_call: TRBJ2-1; cdr3_length: 17; d_call: TRBD2; clone_size: NA; v_call: TRBV18; cdr3_aa: CASSPPGLAGGLNEQFF; cdr3_nt: TGTGCCAGCTCACCACCGGGACTAGCGGGAGGGTTGAATGAGCAGTTCTTC
j_call: TRBJ2-7; cdr3_length: 16; d_call: TRBD1; clone_size: NA; v_call: TRBV5-1; cdr3_aa: CASSSNHSGQSYEQYF; cdr3_nt: TGCGCCAGCAGCTCAAATCATTCGGGACAGAGCTACGAGCAGTACTTC
j_call: TRBJ2-2; cdr3_length: 16; d_call: NA; clone_size: NA; v_call: TRBV4-2; cdr3_aa: CASSQEGGSYTGELFF; cdr3_nt: TGTGCCAGCAGCCAAGAAGGTGGGAGTTACACCGGGGAGCTGTTTTTT
j_call: TRBJ2-5; cdr3_length: 13; d_call: TRBD2; clone_size: NA; v_call: TRBV28; cdr3_aa: CASRLAGAETQYF; cdr3_nt: TGTGCCAGCAGACTAGCGGGAGCGGAGACCCAGTACTTC
j_call: TRBJ2-1; cdr3_length: 13; d_call: NA; clone_size: NA; v_call: TRBV7-6; cdr3_aa: CASSFSLGNEQFF; cdr3_nt: TGTGCCAGCAGCTTTAGTCTAGGCAATGAGCAGTTCTTC
j_call: TRBJ1-2; cdr3_length: 13; d_call: NA; clone_size: few; v_call: TRBV19; cdr3_aa: CASNVLGGDGYTF; cdr3_nt: TGTGCCAGTAACGTCTTGGGGGGTGATGGCTACACCTTC
j_call: TRBJ1-5; cdr3_length: 16; d_call: NA; clone_size: NA; v_call: TRBV18; cdr3_aa: CASSPPTKATSGPQHF; cdr3_nt: TGTGCCAGCTCACCTCCTACAAAGGCCACCTCAGGGCCCCAGCATTTT
j_call: TRBJ2-7; cdr3_length: 16; d_call: NA; clone_size: NA; v_call: TRBV9; cdr3_aa: CASSVGQVSRPYEQYF; cdr3_nt: TGTGCCAGCAGCGTAGGACAGGTATCTCGCCCCTACGAGCAGTACTTC
j_call: TRBJ1-2; cdr3_length: 15; d_call: NA; clone_size: NA; v_call: TRBV25-1; cdr3_aa: CASSESRVGDYGYTF; cdr3_nt: TGTGCCAGCAGTGAATCCAGGGTTGGGGACTATGGCTACACCTTC
j_call: TRBJ2-5; cdr3_length: 17; d_call: NA; clone_size: NA; v_call: TRBV5-1; cdr3_aa: CASMRRETGLLGETQYF; cdr3_nt: TGCGCCAGCATGCGTAGGGAAACAGGGCTCCTTGGTGAGACCCAGTACTTC
j_call: TRBJ1-1; cdr3_length: 15; d_call: TRBD1; clone_size: NA; v_call: TRBV11-2; cdr3_aa: CASSGLTGGETEAFF; cdr3_nt: TGTGCCAGCAGCGGCTTGACAGGGGGCGAGACTGAAGCTTTCTTT
j_call: TRBJ2-7; cdr3_length: 15; d_call: NA; clone_size: NA; v_call: TRBV6-6; cdr3_aa: CASSGRVQSSYEQYF; cdr3_nt: TGTGCCAGCAGTGGCCGGGTCCAGAGCTCCTACGAGCAGTACTTC
j_call: TRBJ2-7; cdr3_length: 17; d_call: TRBD1; clone_size: NA; v_call: TRBV28; cdr3_aa: CASSHRPGQGSSYEQYF; cdr3_nt: TGTGCCAGCAGTCACAGGCCGGGACAGGGTTCTTCCTACGAGCAGTACTTC